What follows are 30 T cell receptor beta chains derived from one specimen sequenced in a study of cytomegalovirus exposure and HLA in healthy donors. The PCR contained 60 Vbeta and 13 Jbeta primers. Generated by immunoSEQ multiplex PCR, the TCRdb table keeps only in-frame clones and is missing some. In the table there are roughly 120,000 clones, over 75% of which are singletons. The sequenced sample consisted of PBMCs. The receptors shown here come from a woman between 40 and 50 years old in good health and CMV-seropositive.

Comments on this clone: Given a much more abundant clone one base away, this may be a read error. The V and J genes are TRBV5-6 and TRBJ1-4; no firm D call. Germline V gives CDR1 SGHDT, CDR2 YYEEEE. CDR3 length: 14 amino acids. The CDR3 DNA reads as TGTGCCAGCAGCTTGTACAGCTCTAATGAAAAACTGCTTTTT. Translated, it gives CASSLYSSNEKLLF.

The chain couples TRBV15 to TRBJ2-7, with TRBD1 identical over 8 bases. The germline CDR1 and CDR2 sequences are LNHNV and YYDKDF (reference sequence). CDR3 length: 15 residues. The V gene end was trimmed by 0 bases and the J gene end by 5 bases; junction bases not matched to a gene: 6. The CDR3 sequence: CATSRDQGASDEQYF. The CDR3 DNA reads TGTGCCACCAGCAGAGATCAGGGGGCTTCAGACGAGCAGTACTTC.

The chain recombines TRBV27 with TRBJ1-1; D perhaps matches TRBD1 (6 bases). The V and J ends lost 5 bases and 5 bases respectively, with 15 bases between them. The CDR3 is 14 amino acids. Germline CDR1 reads MNHEY; CDR2 reads SMNVEV (reference sequence). As DNA, the CDR3 is TGTGCCAGCAGTCAGCGCGGGGGGCCGACTGAAGCTTTCTTT. Protein product: CASSQRGGPTEAFF.

The genes are TRBV5-1 and TRBJ2-2, with 11 bases aligning to TRBD2. V dropped 4 bases and J dropped 8; count of bases not matched to a gene: 10. The V gene's germline CDR1 is SGHRS and CDR2 YFSETQ. This CDR3 is 16 amino acids long. DNA for the CDR3: TGCGCCAGCAGCGCCGGGACTAGCGGAGGGTCTGGGGAGCTGTTTTTT. Protein sequence: CASSAGTSGGSGELFF. Full variable domain (remainder filled in from reference TRBV5-1 and TRBJ2-2): KAGVTQTPRYLIKTRGQQVTLSCSPISGHRSVSWYQQTPGQGLQFLFEYFSETQRNKGNFPGRFSGRQFSNSRSEMNVSTLELGDSALYLCASSAGTSGGSGELFFGEGSRLTVL.

V usage is TRBV15 and J usage is TRBJ1-1, with D possibly TRBD1 on 5 matching bases. V gave up 0 bases and J gave up 11 bases, with 10 bases separating them. Per germline, CDR1 LNHNV and CDR2 YYDKDF (reference sequence). The CDR3 loop spans 12 amino acids. The CDR3 DNA reads as TGTGCCACCAGCAGAGATTCAGGGCCGGCTTTCTTT. Its translation is CATSRDSGPAFF.

The rearrangement uses TRBV28 and TRBJ2-7; D ambiguous. In germline, CDR1 is MDHEN, CDR2 SYDVKM. The CDR3 length is 12 residues. Trimming removed 2 bases at V and 3 bases at J, with 5 bases between. The CDR3 is CASSLRVYEQYF. CDR3 coding DNA: TGTGCCAGCAGTTTACGAGTCTACGAGCAGTACTTC.

The V call is TRBV25-1, the J call TRBJ2-1; TRBD2 aligns across 11 bases. The CDR3 extends over 15 amino acids. The germline gives CDR1 MGHDK, CDR2 SYGVNS. Trimming removed 4 bases from V and 6 bases from J; junction bases left unmatched: 5. CDR3 in DNA: TGTGCCAGCAGTGTAGGGGGACTAGCGGCCAATGAGCAGTTCTTC. Translating it yields CASSVGGLAANEQFF.

The rearrangement links TRBV12-1 to TRBJ2-7; the D segment call TRBD2 is taken from the table without a DNA check. TRBV12-1 is a pseudogene. The CDR3 is 17 residues long. The CDR3 DNA sequence: TGTGCCAGCAGCTTTCGGCCTAGCGGGGCCTGGGGCTACGAGCAGTACTTC. Translation: CASSFRPSGAWGYEQYF.

V is TRBV7-2 and J is TRBJ2-3; TRBD1 is a possible D gene (5 bases). CDR1 is SGHTA, CDR2 FQGNSA, per germline. The ends were cut back, 5 bases at V and 6 bases at J, with 12 bases in the middle. CDR3 length: 13 residues. CDR3 sequence reads: CASSPRQKDTQYF. CDR3 in DNA: TGTGCCAGCAGCCCCAGACAGAAGGATACGCAGTATTTT. Supplemented by reference TRBV7-2 and TRBJ2-3, the full variable domain reads GAGVSQSPSNKVTEKGKDVELRCDPISGHTALYWYRQSLGQGLEFLIYFQGNSAPDKSGLPSDRFSAERTGGSVSTLTIQRTQQEDSAVYLCASSPRQKDTQYFGPGTRLTVL.

The CDR3 nucleotides are TGTGCCAGCAGTGAAAAGACTAGCGGCTACAATGAGCAGTTCTTC. Amino acid sequence: CASSEKTSGYNEQFF. This sequence joins TRBV6-1 and TRBJ2-1, with TRBD2 matching 9 bases. CDR1 is MNHNS, CDR2 SASEGT, per germline. This CDR3 region has 15 residues. V gave up 2 bases and J gave up 3 bases; unmatched junction bases: 2.

J is TRBJ2-3 and V is TRBV9, with TRBD2 identical over 8 bases. CDR3 length: 16 amino acids. In germline, CDR1 is SGDLS, CDR2 YYNGEE. J was trimmed by 3 bases and V by 0 bases; bases with no gene match: 6. This CDR3 reads CASSVESGRSTDTQYF. DNA for the CDR3: TGTGCCAGCAGCGTAGAGAGCGGGAGAAGTACAGATACGCAGTATTTT.

This clone was counted once. This rearrangement joins TRBV6-5 to TRBJ2-1, with 12 bases that match TRBD2. V was pared by 10 bases and J by 7 bases, with 5 bases of the junction left unmatched. The CDR3 length is 13 residues. Germline V gene data show CDR1 as MNHEY and CDR2 as SVGAGI. The CDR3 spells CATFGLAGNEQFF. The CDR3 DNA reads TGTGCCACCTTTGGACTAGCGGGGAATGAGCAGTTCTTC.

The J gene is TRBJ1-1, the V gene TRBV2; TRBD1 aligns across 8 bases. The germline V gene encodes CDR1 SNHLY and CDR2 FYNNEI. J was trimmed by 2 bases and V by 6 bases; bases with no gene match: 11. CDR3 length: 16 amino acids. The CDR3 region has the DNA TGTGCCAGCAGACCGACAGGGGAAAGTAGAAACACTGAAGCTTTCTTT. Its translation: CASRPTGESRNTEAFF.

The J gene is TRBJ1-1, the V gene TRBV19; weak D call: TRBD1 (5 bases). The V end lost 3 bases, the J end lost 4 bases, and 9 bases lay between the germline ends. The CDR3 has 13 residues. CDR1 LNHDA and CDR2 SQIVND come from the germline V gene (reference sequence). The CDR3 protein is CASSMGRGTEAFF. The CDR3 DNA reads as TGTGCCAGTAGTATGGGAAGGGGCACTGAAGCTTTCTTT.

There are a few counts of this clone. The chain couples TRBV6-1 to TRBJ1-4; no clear D gene. Germline CDR1 is MNHNS and CDR2 is SASEGT. Trimming took off 6 bases at V and 5 bases at J, with 10 bases between the two ends. CDR3 length: 13 amino acids. In DNA, the CDR3 is TGTGCCAGCAGCGGAGAAAGGAATGAAAAACTGTTTTTT. Translating gives CASSGERNEKLFF.

The V gene is TRBV19, the J gene TRBJ1-1; D is uncertain. V lost 6 bases to trimming and J lost 6 bases, with 14 bases between them. Germline-derived CDR1 and CDR2 are LNHDA and SQIVND (reference sequence). This CDR3 comprises 13 residues. This chain's CDR3 is CASRPGHGAEAFF. The DNA for the CDR3 is TGTGCCAGTAGGCCGGGTCACGGGGCTGAAGCTTTCTTT.

This clone was counted only a few times. J is TRBJ2-3 and V is TRBV18; perhaps TRBD2 as D (5 bases). Per the germline V gene, CDR1 is KGHSH and CDR2 is LQKENI. The V gene lost 6 bases and the J gene lost 5 bases, with 12 bases spanning the gap. CDR3 length equals 13 residues. The CDR3 is CASSRTVGDTQYF. In nucleotides, the CDR3 is TGTGCCAGCTCCAGGACTGTCGGAGATACGCAGTATTTT. Full variable domain (remainder filled in from reference TRBV18 and TRBJ2-3): NAGVMQNPRHLVRRRGQEARLRCSPMKGHSHVYWYRQLPEEGLKFMVYLQKENIIDESGMPKERFSAEFPKEGPSILRIQQVVRGDSAAYFCASSRTVGDTQYFGPGTRLTVL.

V gene TRBV10-2 combines with J gene TRBJ2-7; 10 nucleotides line up with TRBD1. Looked up from germline, CDR1 is WSHSY and CDR2 is SAAADI. This CDR3 comprises 13 residues. Germline trimming cut 10 bases from V and 5 bases from J; bases unmatched to any gene: 8. The CDR3: CATLDRGKNEQYF. In DNA form, the CDR3 reads TGCGCCACCTTGGACAGGGGGAAAAACGAGCAGTACTTC.

J is TRBJ2-7 and V is TRBV28; 7 positions match TRBD2. The V segment lost 10 bases and the J segment 2 bases; nucleotides outside the gene matches: 8. CDR1 MDHEN and CDR2 SYDVKM come from the germline V gene. The CDR3 consists of 13 residues. The CDR3 DNA follows: TGTGCCACCTCCTCGGGAGGACCCTACGAGCAGTACTTC. Protein: CATSSGGPYEQYF.

The chain is built from TRBV9 and TRBJ2-1, with 7 bases lining up with TRBD2. CDR1 and CDR2 from the germline V gene are SGDLS and YYNGEE. This CDR3 has 16 amino acids. V gave up 2 bases and J gave up 8 bases; unmatched junction bases: 13. The CDR3 spells CASSVTGIGRLDEQFF. As DNA, the CDR3 is TGTGCCAGCAGCGTGACGGGAATCGGGAGGTTAGATGAGCAGTTCTTC.

The J gene is TRBJ2-2, the V gene TRBV15; the D gene is possibly TRBD1 (6 bases). Trimming left V 0 bases short and J 5 bases short, with 13 bases between. CDR1 and CDR2 from the germline V gene are LNHNV and YYDKDF (reference sequence). The CDR3 is 16 amino acids. Here the CDR3 DNA reads TGTGCCACCAGCAGAGAGGGGGCCTTCGGGACCGGGGAGCTGTTTTTT. Translation gives CATSREGAFGTGELFF.

The V gene is TRBV5-4, the J gene TRBJ1-4; no clear D gene. This CDR3 comprises 14 residues. The V and J ends lost 2 bases and 6 bases respectively, with 11 bases between them. Germline V gene lookup returns CDR1 SGHNT and CDR2 YYREEE (reference sequence). CDR3 amino acids: CASSLTGNHEKLFF. The CDR3 region has the DNA TGTGCCAGCAGCTTAACCGGGAACCATGAAAAACTGTTTTTT.

The chain carries TRBV2 and TRBJ2-1, with 13 positions matching TRBD2. The CDR3 runs 16 residues. Unmatched junction bases numbered 5, after V lost 4 bases and J lost 5 bases. The germline V gene encodes CDR1 SNHLY and CDR2 FYNNEI. The CDR3 loop reads CASSGSGLAGHNEQFF. In nucleotides, the CDR3 is TGTGCCAGCAGTGGGTCGGGACTAGCGGGACACAATGAGCAGTTCTTC.

This clone occurred once. The V and J genes are TRBV30 and TRBJ1-6; TRBD1 matches at 7 bases. Trimming cost V 8 bases and J 16 bases; bases outside gene matches: 11. Germline V gene lookup returns CDR1 GTSNPN and CDR2 SVGIG (reference sequence). This CDR3 has 11 amino acids. The CDR3 nucleotides read TGTGCCGGACAGAGGACAGGTCCTCTCCACTTT. Protein product: CAGQRTGPLHF. Full variable domain (rest looked up from reference TRBV30 and TRBJ1-6): SQTIHQWPATLVQPVGSPLSLECTVEGTSNPNLYWYRQAAGRGLQLLFYSVGIGQISSEVPQNLSASRPQDRQFILSSKKLLLSDSGFYLCAGQRTGPLHFGNGTRLTVT.

The chain combines TRBV30 with TRBJ2-6; D is possibly TRBD1 (5 bases). CDR1 is GTSNPN and CDR2 is SVGIG in the germline V gene (reference sequence). The V and J ends lost 7 bases and 0 bases respectively, with 16 bases between them. The CDR3 runs 16 residues. The CDR3 region is CAFLQALSSGANVLTF. CDR3 nucleotides: TGTGCCTTTTTACAGGCTTTATCCTCTGGGGCCAACGTCCTGACTTTC. Together with reference TRBV30 and TRBJ2-6, the CDR3 gives the full variable domain: SQTIHQWPATLVQPVGSPLSLECTVEGTSNPNLYWYRQAAGRGLQLLFYSVGIGQISSEVPQNLSASRPQDRQFILSSKKLLLSDSGFYLCAFLQALSSGANVLTFGAGSRLTVL.

The table lists this clone with a few counts. The CDR3 loop is CASSPIRTGVGANVLTF. As DNA, the CDR3 is TGTGCCAGTAGTCCTATACGGACAGGGGTTGGGGCCAACGTCCTGACTTTC. The V and J genes are TRBV19 and TRBJ2-6, with 9 positions matching TRBD1. Trimming took 5 bases from V and 3 from J; bases not matched to a gene: 8. Germline loops: CDR1 LNHDA, CDR2 SQIVND (reference sequence). The CDR3 runs 17 residues.

This chain joins TRBV25-1 and TRBJ2-5; no definite D call. CDR1 is MGHDK, CDR2 SYGVNS, per germline. This CDR3 contains 11 residues. The V end lost 4 bases, the J end lost 5 bases, and 5 bases lay between the germline ends. This chain's CDR3 is CASSVRETQYF. DNA for the CDR3: TGTGCCAGCAGTGTGCGGGAGACCCAGTACTTC.

The V gene is TRBV7-2, the J gene TRBJ2-5, with 7 bases lining up with TRBD2. Germline trimming cut 5 bases from V and 5 bases from J; bases unmatched to any gene: 8. Germline V CDR1 and CDR2: SGHTA, FQGNSA. The CDR3 is 14 residues long. The CDR3 spells CASSTTSRSETQYF. CDR3 coding DNA: TGTGCCAGCAGCACGACTAGCAGGTCGGAGACCCAGTACTTC.

The chain uses TRBV5-1 and TRBJ1-1, with D unclear. The germline gives CDR1 SGHRS, CDR2 YFSETQ. The V end lost 2 bases, the J end lost 1 base, and 9 bases lay between the germline ends. The CDR3 spans 14 residues. CDR3 bases: TGCGCCAGCAGCTTTGAGGGCCCGAACACTGAAGCTTTCTTT. It encodes CASSFEGPNTEAFF.

This clone has just one count. The chain couples TRBV28 to TRBJ2-3; 14 positions match TRBD2. The CDR3 extends over 15 amino acids. Losses at the gene ends were 4 bases for V and 4 bases for J; bases not matched to a gene: 1. Germline loops: CDR1 MDHEN, CDR2 SYDVKM. The CDR3 is CASSSTSGRADTQYF. CDR3 sequence (DNA): TGTGCCAGCAGTTCGACTAGCGGGAGGGCAGATACGCAGTATTTT.